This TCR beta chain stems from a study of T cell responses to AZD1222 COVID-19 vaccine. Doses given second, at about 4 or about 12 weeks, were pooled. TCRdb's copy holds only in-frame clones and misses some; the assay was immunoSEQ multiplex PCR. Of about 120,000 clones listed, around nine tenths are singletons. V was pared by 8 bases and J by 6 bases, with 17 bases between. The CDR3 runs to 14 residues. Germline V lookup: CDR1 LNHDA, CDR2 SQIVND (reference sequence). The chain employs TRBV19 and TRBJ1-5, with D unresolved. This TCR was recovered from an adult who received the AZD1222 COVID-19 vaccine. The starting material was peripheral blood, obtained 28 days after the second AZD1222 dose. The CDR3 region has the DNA TGTGCCAGTGGATTTTCTCCATATAGTCAGCCCCAGCATTTT. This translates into CASGFSPYSQPQHF.